This T cell receptor (beta chain) is from a study of response to subunit inactivated influenza vaccine. CDR3 size: 14 residues. V was pared by 3 bases and J by 0 bases, with 6 bases between. Germline V CDR1 and CDR2: SNHLY, FYNNEI. TCRdb processed the RT-PCR reads anew with MiXCR; each CDR3 protein has one entry. The sample has about 170,000 distinct CDR3 sequences, over 9.5% seen once. The same sample was also studied in work on T cells expressing NK-cell markers. As reported in that work: UMI-tagged 5'RACE template switching yielded the TCR beta cDNA. HCMV seropositivity marked seven of the eight sequenced donors; one was seronegative. Several of the experiments relied on an anti-gamma-delta TCR antibody so that only alpha-beta TCR T cells were sorted. For about six donors, the dominant NKG2C+ clonotypes made up roughly 1.0-8% of their CD8+ T cells. No clear determination of HCMV specificity was made for expanded NKG2C+ T cell clones.

This TCR was recovered from a middle-aged man who received an inactivated influenza vaccine. The chain is built from TRBV2 and TRBJ2-1; no firm D call. The source was CD8+ T cells sorted from PBMCs, collected approximately 13 days after vaccination. The CDR3 region is CASSERSSYNEQFF. CDR3 sequence (DNA): TGTGCCAGCAGTGAGCGCAGCTCCTACAATGAGCAGTTCTTC.